Listed below are T cell receptor beta chains from one sample, sequenced in a study of technical replicates of blood from several donors. The data were produced by immunoSEQ multiplex PCR, yet TCRdb's version contains in-frame clones alone and is incomplete. This table has about 84,000 clones, around 93% appearing once. Material for sequencing was T cells isolated from PBMCs. Every receptor here comes from a human donor in good health. Each CDR3 is given without its conserved first and last residue.

CDR3aa: ASSGGPYEQY; v_gene: TRBV6-6; j_gene: TRBJ2-7
CDR3aa: ASSSLYEQY; v_gene: TRBV6-5; j_gene: TRBJ2-7
CDR3aa: ASSVGQGETQY; v_gene: TRBV5-4; j_gene: TRBJ2-5
CDR3aa: ASSLVQGGNQPQH; v_gene: TRBV28; j_gene: TRBJ1-5
CDR3aa: ASSLGRTYEQY; v_gene: TRBV27; j_gene: TRBJ2-7
CDR3aa: ASTGGIFGGYGYT; v_gene: TRBV28; j_gene: TRBJ1-2
CDR3aa: ASSDETTGANVLT; v_gene: TRBV9; j_gene: TRBJ2-6
CDR3aa: ASSIGGSGYT; v_gene: TRBV19; j_gene: TRBJ1-2
CDR3aa: ASRFTLSTDTQY; v_gene: TRBV6-6; j_gene: TRBJ2-3
CDR3aa: ASSPAGQSFSNTEAF; v_gene: TRBV18; j_gene: TRBJ1-1
CDR3aa: ASSRLPQGESGYT; v_gene: TRBV28; j_gene: TRBJ1-2
CDR3aa: ASSQEIWEGSTQY; v_gene: TRBV4-1; j_gene: TRBJ2-3
CDR3aa: ASSLGQGGGNQPQH; v_gene: TRBV5-1; j_gene: TRBJ1-5
CDR3aa: ASSQDFSGANTGELF; v_gene: TRBV4-2; j_gene: TRBJ2-2
CDR3aa: ASSARTGDGYEQY; v_gene: TRBV9; j_gene: TRBJ2-7
CDR3aa: ASSLLSSETQY; v_gene: TRBV5-6; j_gene: TRBJ2-5
CDR3aa: ASSQDIRGILRTGELF; v_gene: TRBV4-1; j_gene: TRBJ2-2
CDR3aa: ASQGDASLEQY; v_gene: TRBV5-1; j_gene: TRBJ2-7
CDR3aa: ASSFSGSSGWNEQF; v_gene: TRBV7-9; j_gene: TRBJ2-1
CDR3aa: ASSTQSGYEQY; v_gene: TRBV19; j_gene: TRBJ2-7
CDR3aa: ASSTRPPGAYEQY; v_gene: TRBV21-1; j_gene: TRBJ2-7
CDR3aa: ASSLPSSNQPQH; v_gene: TRBV7-9; j_gene: TRBJ1-5
CDR3aa: ASSLITNTGELF; v_gene: TRBV28; j_gene: TRBJ2-2
CDR3aa: ASSPRQIANTGELF; v_gene: TRBV23-1; j_gene: TRBJ2-2
CDR3aa: ASSQGASGRAWNEQF; v_gene: TRBV4-1; j_gene: TRBJ2-1
CDR3aa: ASSFLGAGNEQF; v_gene: TRBV5-6; j_gene: TRBJ2-1
CDR3aa: ASIHPGGSSYEQY; v_gene: TRBV28; j_gene: TRBJ2-7
CDR3aa: ASSALRDRGNTEAF; v_gene: TRBV25-1; j_gene: TRBJ1-1
CDR3aa: ASSVDRDYGYT; v_gene: TRBV6-5; j_gene: TRBJ1-2
CDR3aa: ATKGEGLNEQF; v_gene: TRBV19; j_gene: TRBJ2-1
CDR3aa: ASSSSRDVLRPNEQF; v_gene: TRBV28; j_gene: TRBJ2-1
CDR3aa: ASSPRLAGTGELF; v_gene: TRBV18; j_gene: TRBJ2-2
CDR3aa: ASSEVAGVGYT; v_gene: TRBV6-1; j_gene: TRBJ1-2
CDR3aa: ASSPTGSHEQY; v_gene: TRBV18; j_gene: TRBJ2-7
CDR3aa: ASQLRETGELF; v_gene: TRBV10-3; j_gene: TRBJ2-2
CDR3aa: ASSSSTGYEQY; v_gene: TRBV7-6; j_gene: TRBJ2-7
CDR3aa: ASRSTGGNYEQY; v_gene: TRBV6-1; j_gene: TRBJ2-7
CDR3aa: ASSLEAGGWGEQY; v_gene: TRBV7-8; j_gene: TRBJ2-7
CDR3aa: ASSQEIIQTGSLGNEQF; v_gene: TRBV4-1; j_gene: TRBJ2-1
CDR3aa: ASSLVWAGNTEAF; v_gene: TRBV7-6; j_gene: TRBJ1-1
CDR3aa: ASSQGTGGGELF; v_gene: TRBV7-3; j_gene: TRBJ2-2
CDR3aa: ASSQTGTGKNT; v_gene: TRBV4-1; j_gene: TRBJ1-2